This TCR beta chain was identified during a study of cytomegalovirus exposure and HLA in healthy donors. Findings and limits, study-wide: Fewer N-insertions than the 666-donor mean were reportedly shown by an Asian-associated ancestry cluster in a later analysis. A later look showed TCR association rates differing by HLA locus, highest for DRB1 and lowest for HLA-C.

Per the germline V gene, CDR1 is MNHEY and CDR2 is SVGAGI. The CDR3 contains 13 residues. V was pared by 2 bases and J by 13 bases, with 12 bases between. PCR primers comprised 60 Vbeta and 13 Jbeta primers. Some clones are missing from TCRdb's copy, which holds only in-frame ones; the method was immunoSEQ multiplex PCR. The sample yields approximately 130,000 clones, around three quarters seen once. Concerning this clone: Its antigen is currently unknown.

This sequence originates from a man younger than 35 in good health and CMV-seropositive. This chain joins TRBV6-5 and TRBJ1-6; D unresolved. The source material was PBMCs. DNA of the CDR3: TGTGCCAGCAGTTACGACGGGATGCGGCCCCTCCACTTT. Translating it yields CASSYDGMRPLHF.